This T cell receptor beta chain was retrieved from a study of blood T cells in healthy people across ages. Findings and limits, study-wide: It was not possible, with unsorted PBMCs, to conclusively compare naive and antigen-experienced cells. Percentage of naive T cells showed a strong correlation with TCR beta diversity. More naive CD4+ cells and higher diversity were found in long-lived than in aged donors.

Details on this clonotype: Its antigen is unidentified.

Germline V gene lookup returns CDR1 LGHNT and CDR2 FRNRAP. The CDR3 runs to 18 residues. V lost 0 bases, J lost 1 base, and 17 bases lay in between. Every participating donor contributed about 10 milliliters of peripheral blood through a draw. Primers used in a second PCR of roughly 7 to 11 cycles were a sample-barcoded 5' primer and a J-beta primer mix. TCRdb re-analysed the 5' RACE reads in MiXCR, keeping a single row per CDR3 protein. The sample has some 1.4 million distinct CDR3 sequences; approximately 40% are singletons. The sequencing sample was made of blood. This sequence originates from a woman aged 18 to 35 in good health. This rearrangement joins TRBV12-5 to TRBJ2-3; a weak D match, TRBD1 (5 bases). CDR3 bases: TGTGCTAGTGGTTTGGTAATTCAGGGCCCAACTGGCACAGATACGCAGTATTTT. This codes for CASGLVIQGPTGTDTQYF.